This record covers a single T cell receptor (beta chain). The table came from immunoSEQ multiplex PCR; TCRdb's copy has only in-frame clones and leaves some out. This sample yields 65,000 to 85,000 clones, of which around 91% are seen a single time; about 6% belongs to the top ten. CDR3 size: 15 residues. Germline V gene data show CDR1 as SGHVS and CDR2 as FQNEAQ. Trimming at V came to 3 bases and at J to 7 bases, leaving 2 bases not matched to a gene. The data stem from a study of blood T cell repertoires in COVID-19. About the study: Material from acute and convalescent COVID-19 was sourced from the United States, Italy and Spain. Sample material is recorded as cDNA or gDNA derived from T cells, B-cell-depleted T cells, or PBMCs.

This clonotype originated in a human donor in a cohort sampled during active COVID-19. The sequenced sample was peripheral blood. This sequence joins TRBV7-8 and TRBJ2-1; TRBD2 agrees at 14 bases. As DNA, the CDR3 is TGTGCCAGCAGCTTCGGGACTAGCGGGGGAAATGAGCAGTTCTTC. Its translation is CASSFGTSGGNEQFF.